Listed below are T cell receptor beta chains from one sample, sequenced in a study of cytomegalovirus exposure and HLA in healthy donors. Profiling relied on immunoSEQ multiplex PCR, and the TCRdb table lists in-frame clones only, not all of them. The table lists over 150,000 clones, roughly 76% of them singletons, with more than 1.2% in the top ten. The specimen sequenced was PBMCs. The receptors here all came from a man between 60 and 75 years old in good health and CMV-seronegative. Each CDR3 is given with its conserved first and last residue. A D gene is named only where the DNA matches it firmly. Clone size appears in some rows only: once, few, many, or a class for an expanded clone.

abundance	v_gene	j_gene	d_gene	CDR3aa	CDR3nt
.	TRBV6-1	TRBJ1-5	.	CASRGRGNQPQHF	TGTGCCAGCAGAGGACGGGGGAATCAGCCCCAGCATTTT
.	TRBV7-9	TRBJ1-1	.	CASSTEGGGTEAFF	TGTGCCAGCAGCACGGAGGGGGGGGGCACTGAAGCTTTCTTT
.	TRBV6-4	TRBJ2-3	.	CASSDEEGASTDTQYF	TGTGCCAGCAGTGACGAGGAGGGGGCTAGCACAGATACGCAGTATTTT
few	TRBV7-9	TRBJ1-5	.	CASSFRDQPQHF	TGTGCCAGCAGCTTCAGGGATCAGCCCCAGCATTTT
.	TRBV4-3	TRBJ2-7	.	CASSQDSPGEPIRTYEQYF	TGCGCCAGCAGCCAAGATTCCCCGGGAGAACCCATAAGGACCTACGAGCAGTACTTC
.	TRBV27	TRBJ1-4	TRBD1	CASSLSGTGGREKLFF	TGTGCCAGCAGTTTATCAGGGACAGGGGGCCGTGAAAAACTGTTTTTT
.	TRBV27	TRBJ2-1	TRBD2	CASSSPGGGWVYEQFF	TGTGCCAGCAGTTCACCCGGGGGGGGTTGGGTCTATGAGCAGTTCTTC
.	TRBV16	TRBJ2-1	TRBD2	CASRSSSSGSYNEQFF	TGTGCCAGCAGAAGCTCCTCTAGCGGCTCCTACAATGAGCAGTTCTTC
.	TRBV5-6	TRBJ2-3	TRBD1	CASSLVGQGAADTQYF	TGTGCCAGCAGCTTGGTCGGACAGGGAGCAGCAGATACGCAGTATTTT
.	TRBV7-9	TRBJ1-3	TRBD1	CSSRTDRAGNTIYF	TGTTCCAGCAGGACGGACAGGGCTGGAAACACCATATATTTT
.	TRBV19	TRBJ2-3	TRBD2	CASSMRRGSGRGTDTQYF	TGTGCCAGTAGTATGCGGCGGGGTAGCGGGAGGGGCACAGATACGCAGTATTTT
.	TRBV7-9	TRBJ2-7	TRBD1	CSSSAGQVAGYEQYF	TGTTCCAGCAGCGCCGGACAGGTCGCTGGTTACGAGCAGTACTTC
.	TRBV5-1	TRBJ1-2	TRBD1	CASSLGDSGGNYGYTF	TGCGCCAGCAGCTTGGGGGACAGCGGGGGTAACTATGGCTACACCTTC
.	TRBV9	TRBJ2-7	.	CASSVAIGGYEQYF	TGTGCCAGCAGCGTAGCTATCGGGGGCTACGAGCAGTACTTC
.	TRBV7-9	TRBJ1-5	.	CSSSFPDQPQHF	TGTTCCAGCAGCTTCCCGGATCAGCCCCAGCATTTT
once	TRBV30	TRBJ2-5	TRBD2	CAWSLLAAGTQYF	TGTGCCTGGAGTTTACTAGCGGCTGGGACCCAGTACTTC
.	TRBV7-9	TRBJ1-1	.	CASSLDGDLWSEAFF	TGTGCCAGCAGCTTAGACGGAGACCTATGGAGTGAAGCTTTCTTT
.	TRBV4-3	TRBJ2-1	.	CASSQEPEASSYNEQFF	TGCGCCAGCAGCCAAGAACCCGAAGCGAGCTCCTACAATGAGCAGTTCTTC
.	TRBV4-1	TRBJ2-3	TRBD2	CASSQAVGLAGGGTDTQYF	TGCGCCAGCAGCCAAGCGGTGGGGCTAGCGGGGGGGGGCACAGATACGCAGTATTTT
.	TRBV5-1	TRBJ2-1	TRBD1	CASGTGEGNEQFF	TGCGCCAGCGGGACAGGGGAGGGGAATGAGCAGTTCTTC
.	TRBV2	TRBJ2-7	TRBD2	CASSGLAGRIEQYF	TGTGCCAGCAGCGGACTAGCGGGTCGAATCGAGCAGTACTTC
few	TRBV6-1	TRBJ2-7	TRBD2	CASSDASRAGGSYEQYF	TGTGCCAGCAGTGATGCCAGTCGGGCGGGAGGCTCCTACGAGCAGTACTTC
once	TRBV5-4	TRBJ2-3	.	CASSLGGTFTDTQYF	TGTGCCAGCAGCTTGGGAGGGACTTTCACAGATACGCAGTATTTT
.	TRBV2	TRBJ1-5	.	CASSEARMVGPQHF	TGTGCCAGCAGTGAAGCGCGGATGGTAGGGCCCCAGCATTTT